Below are 2 T cell receptor beta chains sequenced from a single sample in a study of vaccination effects on CD4 cells after COVID-19. Their antigens are not known. It was after nine to eleven days of culture that CD4+ T cells were isolated. Assay used: immunoSEQ multiplex PCR; TCRdb lists only in-frame clones, some missing. Here the sample spans about 74,000 clones, approximately 77% being singletons. The sample here was CD4+ T cells from PBMCs cultured without peptide, taken before COVID-19 vaccination. The receptors stem from a human donor who received a COVID-19 vaccine.

Details on this clone: Other DNA variants within this sample encode the same CDR3. V is TRBV12-3 or TRBV12-4 and J is TRBJ1-5; no clear D. There are 13 residues in the CDR3. Trimming removed 3 bases from V and 1 base from J, with 4 bases in between. CDR3 bases: TGTGCCAGCAGTTTGAACAGCAATCAGCCCCAGCATTTT. It specifies CASSLNSNQPQHF.

The rearrangement joins TRBV14 to TRBJ2-7; D is perhaps TRBD1 (5 bases). This CDR3 contains 16 residues. Germline CDR1 reads SGHDN; CDR2 reads FVKESK. Trimming stripped 3 bases from V and 6 bases from J, with 21 bases between. In DNA form, the CDR3 reads TGTGCCAGCAGCCAGCTAGGGGTGACCCCGAAGGTCGAGCAGTACGTC. This sequence encodes CASSQLGVTPKVEQYV.